Shown below are 28 T cell receptor beta chains from a single sample sequenced in a study of T cell repertoires in cytomegalovirus infection. Their antigen targets remain unknown. TCRdb used MiXCR to reprocess the reads, holding one entry per CDR3 protein. Here the sample spans fewer than 850,000 distinct CDR3 sequences, about 28% being singletons. This specimen consisted of cultured CD8+ T cells from PBMCs, obtained from culture after CMV antigen stimulation. These receptors all stem from a human donor in good health (CMV status not recorded). Some clones in this sample may be carry-over from other donors' samples.

This chain connects TRBV27 to TRBJ1-2; D is undetermined. Germline loops: CDR1 MNHEY, CDR2 SMNVEV (reference sequence). CDR3 length: 13 amino acids. Trimming removed 4 bases from V and 3 bases from J, with 9 bases in between. In DNA form, the CDR3 reads TGTGCCAGCAGTTGGTCGAGCCACTATGGCTACACCTTC. This translates into CASSWSSHYGYTF.

In its sample, this clonotype was seen a few times. CDR3 amino acids: CASSSEDRGPDTQYF. In DNA, the CDR3 is TGTGCCAGTAGTTCCGAGGACAGGGGGCCAGATACGCAGTATTTT. The chain recombines TRBV19 with TRBJ2-3; 11 bases fit TRBD1. The length of the CDR3 is 15 residues. Unmatched junction bases numbered 5, after V lost 5 bases and J lost 4 bases. From germline, CDR1 is LNHDA and CDR2 SQIVND (reference sequence).

This chain links TRBV5-4 with TRBJ2-3, with D maybe TRBD2 (6 bases). CDR3 size: 18 residues. In germline, CDR1 is SGHNT, CDR2 YYREEE (reference sequence). The ends were cut back, 1 base at V and 0 bases at J, with 18 bases in the middle. This CDR3 reads CASSLKAFGGSSTDTQYF. CDR3 DNA sequence: TGTGCCAGCAGCTTGAAGGCGTTTGGGGGGTCTAGCACAGATACGCAGTATTTT.

The table lists this clonotype with a few counts. This chain's CDR3 is CASSPRGEPYGYTF. CDR3 in DNA: TGTGCCAGCAGCCCTCGGGGGGAGCCCTATGGCTACACCTTC. This sequence joins TRBV7-9 and TRBJ1-2, with TRBD1 as a possible D gene (5 bases). The CDR3 is 14 amino acids. V dropped 5 bases and J dropped 4 bases, with 14 bases sitting between them. Per the germline V gene, CDR1 is SEHNR and CDR2 is FQNEAQ (reference sequence).

The chain carries TRBV5-1 and TRBJ1-6, with 8 bases matching TRBD1. Unmatched junction bases numbered 8, after V lost 1 base and J lost 5 bases. The CDR3 runs 17 residues. CDR1 is SGHRS and CDR2 is YFSETQ in the germline V gene. The CDR3 here is CASSLIVPGQDNSPLHF. Here the CDR3 DNA reads TGCGCCAGCAGCTTGATCGTACCGGGACAGGATAATTCACCCCTCCACTTT.

The chain carries TRBV19 and TRBJ2-5, with D uncertain. V lost 6 bases, J lost 2 bases, and 16 bases lay in between. The CDR3 covers 15 residues. Germline-derived CDR1 and CDR2 are LNHDA and SQIVND (reference sequence). CDR3 in DNA: TGTGCCAGTAGACCCCCCTACAGTGATCAAGAGACCCAGTACTTC. This sequence encodes CASRPPYSDQETQYF.

CDR3 loop: CASSQGGGVDGYTF. The DNA of the CDR3 is TGTGCCAGCAGCCAAGGGGGGGGGGTTGATGGCTACACCTTC. V is TRBV7-6 and J is TRBJ1-2; D possibly corresponds to TRBD1 (6 bases). V shed 5 bases and J shed 6 bases, with 16 bases lying between them. CDR1 is SGHVS, CDR2 FNYEAQ, per germline. This CDR3 spans 14 amino acids.

This clonotype was detected only a few times. The rearrangement uses TRBV3-1 and TRBJ2-5; maybe TRBD1 (6 bases). Germline CDR1 is LGHDT and CDR2 is YNNKEL (reference sequence). V was shortened by 3 bases and J by 4 bases, with 18 bases between the two germline ends. The CDR3 is made up of 16 amino acids. The CDR3 loop reads CASSHWAGAEAETQYF. The DNA of the CDR3 is TGTGCCAGCAGCCACTGGGCAGGGGCCGAAGCAGAGACCCAGTACTTC.

This clonotype was observed at least ten times. The chain combines TRBV7-8 with TRBJ2-3, with 8 bases fitting TRBD2. The germline gives CDR1 SGHVS, CDR2 FQNEAQ. Trimming removed 5 bases from V and 2 bases from J; junction bases left unmatched: 12. There are 17 residues in the CDR3. The CDR3 nucleotides are TGTGCCAGCAGCCCCCAGAGTAGCGGGGTTTTCACAGATACGCAGTATTTT. Residues: CASSPQSSGVFTDTQYF.

This clonotype has just a few counts. V and J are TRBV2 and TRBJ2-1; 11 nucleotides match TRBD1. The CDR3 has 15 amino acids. V lost 5 bases, J lost 8 bases, and 8 bases stayed unmatched. Per germline, CDR1 SNHLY and CDR2 FYNNEI. CDR3 bases: TGTGCCAGCAGTATTTTCCCGGGACAGGGGGATGAGCAGTTCTTC. Protein: CASSIFPGQGDEQFF.

This clonotype was picked up a small number of times. This chain connects TRBV12-3 or TRBV12-4 to TRBJ1-1, with a weak D call TRBD1 (6 bases). The CDR3 consists of 17 residues. The V gene lost 2 bases and the J gene lost 0 bases, with 16 bases spanning the gap. This CDR3 reads CASSLPYTTGLNTEAFF. Written as DNA, the CDR3 is TGTGCCAGCAGTTTACCGTACACGACAGGCCTGAACACTGAAGCTTTCTTT.

This chain uses TRBV4-2 with TRBJ2-3, with D unresolved. Germline CDR1 is LGHNA and CDR2 is YNFKEQ. V lost 2 bases and J lost 3, with 9 bases in between. The CDR3 is made up of 14 amino acids. CDR3 in DNA: TGTGCCAGCAGCCAACGGACCCATACAGATACGCAGTATTTT. This gives the protein CASSQRTHTDTQYF.

This clonotype turned up a few times. The chain couples TRBV6-6 to TRBJ2-2, with D unresolved. The V end was cut by 2 bases, the J end by 6 bases, with 7 bases between. The CDR3 length is 13 residues. CDR1 is MNHNY, CDR2 SVGAGI, per germline (reference sequence). CDR3 protein: CASSYLLSGELFF. DNA of the CDR3: TGTGCCAGCAGTTACCTGTTATCCGGGGAGCTGTTTTTT.

This clonotype showed up just a few times. The chain recombines TRBV7-6 with TRBJ2-1; 8 bases agree with TRBD1. The CDR3 consists of 15 residues. The germline CDR1 and CDR2 sequences are SGHVS and FNYEAQ. Trimming cost V 5 bases and J 1 base; bases outside gene matches: 4. The CDR3: CASSHDRGSYNEQFF. DNA of the CDR3: TGTGCCAGCAGCCATGACAGGGGTTCCTACAATGAGCAGTTCTTC.

The chain couples TRBV5-4 to TRBJ2-7, with TRBD1 identical over 7 bases. The CDR3 length is 14 residues. Per the germline V gene, CDR1 is SGHNT and CDR2 is YYREEE (reference sequence). V lost 0 bases and J lost 6; bases outside the gene matches: 6. The CDR3 spells CASSLVLAGGEQYF. The CDR3 bases are TGTGCCAGCAGCTTGGTTCTGGCAGGGGGCGAGCAGTACTTC.

This clonotype was counted between two and nine times. The chain combines TRBV25-1 with TRBJ1-1, with D possibly matching TRBD1 (6 bases). Trimming shortened V by 5 bases and J by 1 base, and 14 bases separated the two germline ends. Germline V gene data show CDR1 as MGHDK and CDR2 as SYGVNS. CDR3 size: 15 residues. CDR3 loop: CASSKVGDTNTEAFF. DNA for the CDR3: TGTGCCAGCAGTAAGGTGGGGGACACGAACACTGAAGCTTTCTTT.

In its sample, this clonotype was seen a few times. This chain links TRBV19 with TRBJ2-3; 10 bases match TRBD1. The CDR3 runs to 16 residues. Losses at the gene ends were 5 bases for V and 2 bases for J; bases not matched to a gene: 7. Germline V gives CDR1 LNHDA, CDR2 SQIVND (reference sequence). The CDR3 bases are TGTGCCAGTAGTCTCCGGACAGGGGGGTCCACAGATACGCAGTATTTT. This gives the protein CASSLRTGGSTDTQYF.

This clonotype was seen only a few times. The V call is TRBV7-6, the J call TRBJ2-7, with 8 nucleotides matching TRBD2. Losses at the gene ends were 4 bases for V and 2 bases for J; bases not matched to a gene: 7. Germline V lookup: CDR1 SGHVS, CDR2 FNYEAQ. The CDR3 consists of 15 residues. CDR3 coding DNA: TGTGCCAGCAGCTCCTGGGGTAGCGGGGCCTACGAGCAGTACTTC. As protein: CASSSWGSGAYEQYF.

V usage is TRBV7-6 and J usage is TRBJ2-2; possible D gene TRBD1, 7 bases. This CDR3 is 15 amino acids long. Trimming left V 4 bases short and J 7 bases short, with 16 bases between. The germline V gene encodes CDR1 SGHVS and CDR2 FNYEAQ. In DNA form, the CDR3 reads TGTGCCAGCAGCTCCAGGGGGGATCTGGACGGGGAGCTGTTTTTT. Its protein product is CASSSRGDLDGELFF.

This rearrangement joins TRBV7-9 to TRBJ2-7; maybe TRBD2 (5 bases). The germline gives CDR1 SEHNR, CDR2 FQNEAQ (reference sequence). Trimming took 7 bases from V and 0 from J, leaving 10 bases between them. CDR3 size: 13 residues. The CDR3 reads CASTGIYSYEQYF. DNA of the CDR3: TGTGCCAGCACGGGGATCTACTCCTACGAGCAGTACTTC.

This clonotype occurred many times. The gene calls are TRBV7-9 and TRBJ1-1, with a tentative D call TRBD1 (5 bases). CDR1 and CDR2 (germline): SEHNR, FQNEAQ (reference sequence). This CDR3 is built from 15 residues. Trimming took 5 bases from V and 6 from J, leaving 19 bases between them. The CDR3 region is CASSPAGRQKAEAFF. The CDR3, as DNA: TGTGCCAGCAGCCCGGCCGGGAGACAGAAGGCTGAAGCTTTCTTT.

This clonotype was picked up a small number of times. The chain employs TRBV2 and TRBJ1-5; no clear D gene. From germline, CDR1 is SNHLY and CDR2 FYNNEI. The germline V and J ends were trimmed by 8 bases and 0 bases, with 14 bases remaining between them. CDR3 length: 15 amino acids. This chain's CDR3 is CASAGAEYSNQPQHF. The CDR3 region has the DNA TGTGCCAGCGCTGGAGCGGAGTATAGCAATCAGCCCCAGCATTTT.

The CDR3 sequence: CASSSARGREPQHF. CDR3 coding DNA: TGTGCCAGTAGTAGCGCTAGGGGGCGGGAGCCCCAGCATTTT. V gene TRBV19 combines with J gene TRBJ1-5; TRBD1 agrees at 7 bases. Per germline, CDR1 LNHDA and CDR2 SQIVND (reference sequence). V was clipped by 4 bases and J by 8 bases; unmatched bases: 8. The CDR3 is 14 amino acids.

This clonotype was picked up many times. The V and J genes are TRBV7-2 and TRBJ1-1; D gene unclear. In germline, CDR1 is SGHTA, CDR2 FQGNSA. V was trimmed by 2 bases and J by 1 base, leaving 14 bases between them. CDR3 size: 16 residues. Written as DNA, the CDR3 is TGTGCCAGCAGCTTAATTCCAGGCCGGGGGAACACTGAAGCTTTCTTT. This sequence encodes CASSLIPGRGNTEAFF.

This clonotype has a handful of counts. The chain couples TRBV4-2 to TRBJ2-5; D is uncertain. V was cut by 0 bases and J by 4 bases, with 12 bases left in between. The CDR3 spans 15 residues. Germline CDR1 and CDR2: LGHNA and YNFKEQ. CDR3 bases: TGTGCCAGCAGCCAAGATGAAGGTCTTCGAGAGACCCAGTACTTC. Residues: CASSQDEGLRETQYF.

Comment on this clonotype: At one end, the junction sequence differs from germline, possibly due to a read error. CDR3 loop: CGSSSADRNQPQHF. The DNA of the CDR3 is TGTGGCAGCAGTTCTGCCGACAGAAACCAGCCCCAGCATTTT. V and J are TRBV6-1 and TRBJ1-5; a weak D match, TRBD1 (5 bases). The CDR3 loop spans 14 amino acids. Germline lookup yields CDR1 MNHNS and CDR2 SASEGT.

The CDR3 spells CASSPQGLGQFF. Written as DNA, the CDR3 is TGTGCCAGCAGCCCACAGGGTCTAGGGCAGTTCTTC. This chain joins TRBV7-9 and TRBJ2-1, with D possibly being TRBD1 (6 bases). V gave up 5 bases and J gave up 12 bases, with 14 bases separating them. Germline CDR1 SEHNR, CDR2 FQNEAQ (reference sequence). This CDR3 region has 12 residues. The whole variable domain, remainder taken from reference TRBV7-9 and TRBJ2-1, is DTGVSQNPRHKITKRGQNVTFRCDPISEHNRLYWYRQTLGQGPEFLTYFQNEAQLEKSRLLSDRFSAERPKGSFSTLEIQRTEQGDSAMYLCASSPQGLGQFFGPGTRLTVL.

The chain links TRBV11-2 to TRBJ1-1, with unresolved D. From germline, CDR1 is SGHAT and CDR2 FQNNGV. The V end lost 0 bases, the J end lost 7 bases, and 9 bases lay between the germline ends. The CDR3 is made up of 13 amino acids. The CDR3 loop is CASSLDPALEAFF. As DNA, the CDR3 is TGTGCCAGCAGCTTAGACCCTGCCCTTGAAGCTTTCTTT.